The rows below give T cell receptor beta chains drawn from one sample of a study of CD8 T cells in ankylosing spondylitis. TCRdb recomputed calls from the 5' RACE reads with MiXCR, one row per CDR3 protein. Among some 250,000 distinct CDR3 sequences, 8.6% were seen once, and the ten largest hold about 6.8%. Material: blood, either unsorted or a sorted T cell fraction (not recorded which). The receptors originated from a male donor with ankylosing spondylitis or in good health (not recorded which). The CDR3 runs from the conserved cysteine through the conserved F or W. The order of the fields is D gene, clone size, CDR3 length, J gene, V gene, CDR3 DNA, CDR3 protein. D genes are given only for firm matches. Clone size is shown for a subset of rows, as once, few, many or a class of expanded clone.

-	many	17	TRBJ2-4	TRBV12-3/TRBV12-4	TGTGCCAGCAGTTTCGGGGGATCTTCCCCAGCCAAAAACATTCAGTACTTC	CASSFGGSSPAKNIQYF
-	many	15	TRBJ1-1	TRBV7-2	TGTGCCAGCAGATTCATTTCTAGGGGGGACACTGAAGCTTTCTTT	CASRFISRGDTEAFF
TRBD1	-	14	TRBJ2-1	TRBV5-6	TGTGCCAGCAGGTTATTGGGGACAGGAAATGAGCAGTTCTTC	CASRLLGTGNEQFF
-	many	12	TRBJ2-7	TRBV29-1	TGCAGCGTTCGTTCCGGACAGTACGAGCAGTACTTC	CSVRSGQYEQYF
TRBD2	-	14	TRBJ2-7	TRBV20-1	TGCAGTGCCGCCTCCGGCGGGAGGGGGAACGAGCAGTACTTC	CSAASGGRGNEQYF
-	many	15	TRBJ2-2	TRBV10-3	TGTGCCATCAGCACCGGGAAGGGGAACACCGGGGAGCTGTTTTTT	CAISTGKGNTGELFF
-	few	14	TRBJ2-1	TRBV10-2	TGCGCCAGCACATTCGGGGAAGGCTACAATGAGCAGTTCTTC	CASTFGEGYNEQFF
TRBD2	many	15	TRBJ2-3	TRBV5-6	TGTGCCAGCAGCTTTTCGGCGGGAGGGACAGATACGCAGTATTTT	CASSFSAGGTDTQYF
TRBD1	-	16	TRBJ2-2	TRBV6-5	TGTGCCAGCAGTTCCCCGGGACAGGGAACTACCGGGGAGCTGTTTTTT	CASSSPGQGTTGELFF
-	-	15	TRBJ2-7	TRBV7-8	TGTGCCAGCCATCCCGGCGGGACAGCGGCTAACGAGCAGTACTTC	CASHPGGTAANEQYF
TRBD2	many	15	TRBJ2-1	TRBV20-1	TGCAGTGCTACTATCCTAGCGGGAGTAGGAAATGAGCAGTTCTTC	CSATILAGVGNEQFF
TRBD2	-	15	TRBJ2-7	TRBV7-3	TGTGCCAGCAGCTTATCTAGCGGGAGAAACCACGAGCAGTACTTC	CASSLSSGRNHEQYF